This passage covers 32 T cell receptor beta chains from one sample sequenced in a study of cytomegalovirus exposure and HLA in healthy donors. Use of 60 Vbeta and 13 Jbeta primers characterized the PCR. The repertoire was sequenced with immunoSEQ multiplex PCR; TCRdb's copy has only in-frame clones and lacks some. There are 190,000 or so clones in the sample; 82% occur only once, and 0.098% lies in the top ten. Sequencing was carried out using PBMCs. These receptors came from a boy aged 2 to 9 in good health and CMV-seronegative.

The chain links TRBV28 to TRBJ1-2, with a possible D match to TRBD1 (6 bases). V lost 4 bases to trimming and J lost 0 bases, with 18 bases between them. The germline gives CDR1 MDHEN, CDR2 SYDVKM. The CDR3 is made up of 17 amino acids. In DNA, the CDR3 is TGTGCCAGCAGTTCGGAGGTTTGGGGGCTTACTAACTATGGCTACACCTTC. Its translation is CASSSEVWGLTNYGYTF.

V gene TRBV2 combines with J gene TRBJ1-6; 9 nucleotides match TRBD1. Germline V gives CDR1 SNHLY, CDR2 FYNNEI. The CDR3 runs to 14 residues. V lost 4 bases, J lost 9 bases, and 4 bases stayed unmatched. The CDR3, as DNA: TGTGCCAGCAGTGCAGGGACAGGGAGTTCACCCCTCCACTTT. Translated: CASSAGTGSSPLHF.

The chain carries TRBV6-6 and TRBJ2-7, with 7 bases fitting TRBD2. The CDR3 covers 15 residues. J lost 2 bases, V lost 3 bases, and 7 bases had no gene match. Germline V gene sequence: CDR1 MNHNY, CDR2 SVGAGI (reference sequence). DNA for the CDR3: TGTGCCAGCAGTTATTGGGGGGGATCGGCCTACGAGCAGTACTTC. It encodes CASSYWGGSAYEQYF.

The genes are TRBV10-3 and TRBJ1-1, with D possibly TRBD1 on 5 matching bases. The CDR3 is made up of 16 amino acids. Germline CDR1 is ENHRY and CDR2 is SYGVKD. V was pared by 1 base and J by 2 bases, with 14 bases between. The CDR3 nucleotides are TGTGCCATCAGTGAGTACCTTTGGGGCAGCAACACTGAAGCTTTCTTT. Residues: CAISEYLWGSNTEAFF.

In this sample, this clone turned up a few times. V is TRBV9 and J is TRBJ2-3; maybe TRBD1 (5 bases). There are 15 residues in the CDR3. V lost 3 bases to trimming and J lost 0 bases, with 11 bases between them. Germline CDR1 is SGDLS and CDR2 is YYNGEE. CDR3 DNA sequence: TGTGCCAGCAGCGAGACAGATAGAAGCACAGATACGCAGTATTTT. This translates into CASSETDRSTDTQYF.

The chain has TRBV9 and TRBJ2-3; weak D call: TRBD2 (5 bases). The CDR3 spans 17 residues. Germline-derived CDR1 and CDR2 are SGDLS and YYNGEE. Trimming stripped 0 bases from V and 0 bases from J, with 14 bases between. The CDR3 region is CASSVAPRGSSTDTQYF. The CDR3 DNA reads TGTGCCAGCAGCGTAGCCCCACGGGGTTCTAGCACAGATACGCAGTATTTT.

The chain couples TRBV4-3 to TRBJ2-1; the D gene is possibly TRBD2 (6 bases). The CDR3 totals 16 residues. Per the germline V gene, CDR1 is LGHNA and CDR2 is YSLEER. Trimming cost V 0 bases and J 6 bases, with 15 bases left between them. CDR3 in amino acids: CASSQDSGGITNEQFF. CDR3 in DNA: TGCGCCAGCAGCCAAGATTCGGGCGGGATTACCAATGAGCAGTTCTTC.

A few counts support this clone. This chain joins TRBV19 and TRBJ1-2; 12 nucleotides line up with TRBD1. The CDR3 sequence is 15 residues long. Per the germline V gene, CDR1 is LNHDA and CDR2 is SQIVND (reference sequence). The junction had 9 bases not matched to a gene; V was cut back by 5 bases and J by 8 bases. The CDR3 DNA is TGTGCCAGTAGTCTGGGGGGGACAGGGGGCCGCGGCTACACCTTC. It translates to CASSLGGTGGRGYTF. Using reference TRBV19 and TRBJ1-2 for the parts outside the CDR3, the full variable domain is DGGITQSPKYLFRKEGQNVTLSCEQNLNHDAMYWYRQDPGQGLRLIYYSQIVNDFQKGDIAEGYSVSREKKESFPLTVTSAQKNPTAFYLCASSLGGTGGRGYTFGSGTRLTVV.

Concerning this clone itself: At the DNA level, this CDR3 is encoded by other sequences in the same sample as well. The chain joins TRBV9 to TRBJ2-7; D may be TRBD1 (5 bases). The germline V gene has CDR1 SGDLS and CDR2 YYNGEE. V lost 0 bases, J lost 6 bases, and 10 bases lay in between. The CDR3 loop spans 13 amino acids. The CDR3 region has the DNA TGTGCCAGCAGCGTAGCTGCAGGGTCCGAGCAGTACTTC. It encodes CASSVAAGSEQYF.

This chain uses TRBV5-1 with TRBJ1-1; 11 nucleotides match TRBD1. The trim removed 0 bases at V and 6 bases at J, leaving 1 base unmatched. The CDR3 runs to 14 residues. CDR1 and CDR2 from the germline V gene are SGHRS and YFSETQ. CDR3 amino acids: CASSLGTGGAEAFF. The CDR3 region has the DNA TGCGCCAGCAGCTTGGGGACAGGGGGCGCTGAAGCTTTCTTT.

This clone was recorded a few times. The V and J genes are TRBV30 and TRBJ1-5, with D unresolved. CDR3 length: 13 residues. Germline lookup yields CDR1 GTSNPN and CDR2 SVGIG (reference sequence). Trimming took off 1 base at V and 6 bases at J, with 10 bases between the two ends. The DNA for the CDR3 is TGTGCCTGGAGTGGTGGGCAGCCTCAGCCCCAGCATTTT. It codes for CAWSGGQPQPQHF.

As for this clone: Germline is not matched at one junction end, which may reflect a read error. V gene TRBV29-1 combines with J gene TRBJ2-3, with TRBD2 as a possible D gene (6 bases). Looked up from germline, CDR1 is SQVTM and CDR2 is ANQGSEA. The CDR3 runs to 14 residues. The CDR3 region is CSVRAGLPTDTQCF. Written as DNA, the CDR3 is TGCAGCGTGAGGGCGGGACTTCCGACAGATACGCAGTGTTTT.

The V call is TRBV4-1, the J call TRBJ1-1, with D unclear. This CDR3 region has 11 residues. The germline gives CDR1 MGHRA, CDR2 YSYEKL. V was shortened by 1 base and J by 8 bases, with 5 bases between the two germline ends. The DNA for the CDR3 is TGCGCCAGCAGCCAAGGGGCAGAAGCTTTCTTT. It translates to CASSQGAEAFF.

V usage is TRBV7-2 and J usage is TRBJ2-5; D not certain. This CDR3 has 13 amino acids. The germline CDR1 and CDR2 sequences are SGHTA and FQGNSA. Trimming pared 1 base from V and 4 bases from J, leaving 7 bases between. The CDR3 coding sequence is TGTGCCAGCAGCTTAGGGTCAGGAGAGACCCAGTACTTC. Translated, it gives CASSLGSGETQYF.

The chain recombines TRBV6-6 with TRBJ1-5, with D unclear. Germline assignment: CDR1 MNHNY and CDR2 SVGAGI (reference sequence). The V end was cut by 4 bases, the J end by 0 bases, with 10 bases between. CDR3 length: 15 residues. The CDR3 DNA reads TGTGCCAGCAGTTCTTCTTTTTATAGCAATCAGCCCCAGCATTTT. The encoded protein is CASSSSFYSNQPQHF.

This sequence joins TRBV5-1 and TRBJ2-7, with TRBD2 identical over 8 bases. Unmatched junction bases numbered 12, after V lost 0 bases and J lost 7 bases. CDR3 size: 16 residues. Germline V gene lookup returns CDR1 SGHRS and CDR2 YFSETQ. The CDR3 spells CASSLGSGGTPGEQYF. The CDR3, as DNA: TGCGCCAGCAGCTTGGGGAGCGGGGGTACACCTGGGGAGCAGTACTTC.

The chain has TRBV4-1 and TRBJ2-5; TRBD2 matches at 8 bases. The J call is in doubt because the DNA end fits TRBJ2-7 better. CDR3 length: 15 residues. Looked up from germline, CDR1 is MGHRA and CDR2 is YSYEKL. The CDR3 DNA reads as TGCGCCAGCAGCCAAGACCGGGGGGGTACCTACGAGCAGTACTTC. Translated: CASSQDRGGTYEQYF.

The V and J genes are TRBV4-1 and TRBJ2-2; possible D gene TRBD2, 5 bases. Trimming cost V 1 base and J 6 bases, with 9 bases left between them. The germline V gene encodes CDR1 MGHRA and CDR2 YSYEKL. The CDR3 runs to 14 residues. The CDR3 spells CASSQVHGAGELFF. The CDR3 DNA is TGCGCCAGCAGCCAAGTCCACGGGGCCGGGGAGCTGTTTTTT.

J is TRBJ1-2 and V is TRBV7-9; TRBD1 might be the D (6 bases). The CDR3 covers 15 residues. Trimming cost V 2 bases and J 2 bases, with 12 bases left between them. In germline, CDR1 is SEHNR, CDR2 FQNEAQ (reference sequence). CDR3 nucleotide sequence: TGTGCCAGCAGCTTATTCGGGCAGGGGAACTATGGCTACACCTTC. Residues: CASSLFGQGNYGYTF.

The chain has TRBV19 and TRBJ2-7; D remains unclear. Trimming stripped 0 bases from V and 4 bases from J, with 16 bases between. The CDR3 sequence is 16 residues long. CDR1 and CDR2 from the germline V gene are LNHDA and SQIVND (reference sequence). CDR3: CASSIDYMSGRYEQYF. The CDR3 nucleotides read TGTGCCAGTAGTATAGACTATATGTCGGGTCGGTACGAGCAGTACTTC.

V usage is TRBV4-3 and J usage is TRBJ1-3, with D perhaps matching TRBD1 (5 bases). Germline values: CDR1 LGHNA, CDR2 YSLEER. The V and J ends lost 1 base and 4 bases respectively, with 11 bases between them. CDR3 length: 15 residues. CDR3 in amino acids: CASSQVPGMGNTIYF. In nucleotides, the CDR3 is TGCGCCAGCAGCCAAGTCCCAGGGATGGGAAACACCATATATTTT.

The chain has TRBV4-3 and TRBJ1-6, with TRBD1 matching over 10 bases. Trimming cost V 3 bases and J 8 bases; bases outside gene matches: 1. Germline assignment: CDR1 LGHNA and CDR2 YSLEER. The CDR3 contains 14 residues. The CDR3 bases are TGCGCCAGCAGCCAGGACAGGGGGTATTCACCCCTCCACTTT. Its protein product is CASSQDRGYSPLHF.

This clone came up a few times. The chain carries TRBV5-4 and TRBJ1-3; 8 bases fit TRBD1. CDR1 and CDR2 from the germline V gene are SGHNT and YYREEE (reference sequence). The CDR3 length is 15 residues. The junction had 3 bases not matched to a gene; V was cut back by 0 bases and J by 4 bases. The CDR3 loop reads CASSLGTGSGNTIYF. DNA of the CDR3: TGTGCCAGCAGCTTGGGGACAGGGTCCGGAAACACCATATATTTT.

This clone was seen only once. The rearrangement links TRBV27 to TRBJ2-7, with TRBD2 as a possible D gene (5 bases). Trimming removed 7 bases at V and 4 bases at J, with 14 bases between. The CDR3 extends over 13 amino acids. Germline-derived CDR1 and CDR2 are MNHEY and SMNVEV (reference sequence). This CDR3 is CASKEAVKYEQYF. The CDR3 DNA reads TGTGCCAGCAAGGAAGCGGTAAAATACGAGCAGTACTTC.

The rearrangement joins TRBV6-1 to TRBJ2-7, with 7 bases that match TRBD1. After removal of 4 bases from V and 6 bases from J, the junction contained 15 bases not matched to a gene. Germline V CDR1 and CDR2: MNHNS, SASEGT. The CDR3 is 16 amino acids. CDR3 sequence reads: CASSVVGQVTFSEQYF. The CDR3 DNA reads TGTGCCAGCAGTGTAGTTGGACAGGTGACCTTCAGCGAGCAGTACTTC.

The chain links TRBV5-8 to TRBJ2-3; D uncertain. The germline V gene has CDR1 SGHTS and CDR2 YDEGEE. Trimming shortened V by 2 bases and J by 4 bases, and 8 bases separated the two germline ends. CDR3 length: 13 amino acids. This chain's CDR3 is CASSFLSSDTQYF. The CDR3 DNA follows: TGTGCCAGCAGCTTCTTGTCGTCAGATACGCAGTATTTT.

This chain joins TRBV19 and TRBJ1-4; D unclear. Trimming shortened V by 3 bases and J by 2 bases, and 4 bases separated the two germline ends. The CDR3 runs 13 residues. CDR1 is LNHDA and CDR2 is SQIVND in the germline V gene (reference sequence). The CDR3 spells CASSIRTNEKLFF. The CDR3 DNA reads as TGTGCCAGTAGTATTCGGACTAATGAAAAACTGTTTTTT.

This clone was counted only a few times. The V and J genes are TRBV6-1 and TRBJ2-5, with a possible D match to TRBD2 (5 bases). CDR1 is MNHNS, CDR2 SASEGT, per germline. This CDR3 spans 13 amino acids. Trimming pared 4 bases from V and 1 base from J, leaving 7 bases between. CDR3 nucleotide sequence: TGTGCCAGCAGTGCGGGGATCCAAGAGACCCAGTACTTC. Its translation: CASSAGIQETQYF.

In this sample, this clone turned up once. V gene TRBV11-2 combines with J gene TRBJ2-7, with 9 positions matching TRBD2. V lost 3 bases and J lost 4; bases outside the gene matches: 10. Germline loops: CDR1 SGHAT, CDR2 FQNNGV. CDR3 length: 16 amino acids. The chain's CDR3 is CASSFRLAGNSYEQYF. The CDR3 DNA reads as TGTGCCAGCAGCTTCCGGCTAGCGGGGAACTCATACGAGCAGTACTTC.

The chain links TRBV10-3 to TRBJ2-3; 10 nucleotides line up with TRBD2. The CDR3 is 14 amino acids. The V and J ends lost 9 bases and 4 bases, in that order; junction bases with no gene match: 7. In germline, CDR1 is ENHRY, CDR2 SYGVKD. The CDR3 DNA follows: TGTGCCATTGGTAGCGGGGGGTCGGCAGATACGCAGTATTTT. This encodes CAIGSGGSADTQYF.

This clone was counted once. The V gene is TRBV27, the J gene TRBJ2-1, with D perhaps TRBD2 (6 bases). The CDR3 runs to 16 residues. The V and J ends lost 4 bases and 5 bases respectively, with 18 bases between them. From germline, CDR1 is MNHEY and CDR2 SMNVEV (reference sequence). The CDR3 DNA is TGTGCCAGCAGTTCAGGACTACCGGGGCCCCACAATGAGCAGTTCTTC. This encodes CASSSGLPGPHNEQFF.

J is TRBJ2-5 and V is TRBV29-1; a weak D match, TRBD2 (5 bases). CDR1 is SQVTM, CDR2 ANQGSEA, per germline. The CDR3 sequence is 12 residues long. V was clipped by 7 bases and J by 5 bases, with 14 bases between them. CDR3 nucleotide sequence: TGCAGCGCAAAACTCTCGGGGGAGACCCAGTACTTC. This translates into CSAKLSGETQYF.